A single sample is the source of the 20 T cell receptor beta chains below, sequenced in a study of T cell repertoires in aging, cancer and after chemotherapy (dated 2019 in TCRdb). Sequenced using an Illumina MiSeq. Using a mixed TRB-A/B primer pool, multiplex touch-down PCR amplified rearranged TRB sequences covering the V, D and J segments. The public reads were reanalyzed by TCRdb: fastp trimming at Q25, MiXCR alignment, in-frame beta chains only. Rows are unified per CDR3 protein, each entry keeping the most common DNA and genes. The table for this sample lists about 11,000 distinct CDR3 sequences; more than 20% of them were counted only once. The ten largest account for 1.5% to 2% of the sample. TCR beta rearrangements were amplified from genomic DNA isolated from peripheral blood, not from sorted cells or RNA. Input material: blood. The origin of the receptors is a human donor in good health.

This clonotype was seen more than once but under ten times. This sequence joins TRBV20-1 and TRBJ2-7; perhaps TRBD2 as D (5 bases). CDR1 and CDR2 (germline): DFQATT, SNEGSKA (reference sequence). V was clipped by 0 bases and J by 9 bases, with 21 bases between them. CDR3 length: 15 amino acids. In DNA form, the CDR3 reads TGCAGTGCTAGAGATCCGGTACAATCGTATACTAGGCAGTACTTC. The encoded protein is CSARDPVQSYTRQYF.

This clonotype rates as medium-sized (0.01 to 0.1%). The chain combines TRBV19 with TRBJ1-1; no clear D. The CDR3 length is 12 residues. In germline, CDR1 is LNHDA, CDR2 SQIVND (reference sequence). V dropped 5 bases and J dropped 4 bases, with 8 bases sitting between them. Here the CDR3 reads CASSDRGTEAFF. CDR3 bases: TGTGCCAGTAGTGATCGGGGCACTGAAGCTTTCTTT.

Within the sample, this clonotype is medium-sized. The rearrangement joins TRBV20-1 to TRBJ2-3; 9 nucleotides align to TRBD2. CDR3 length: 14 amino acids. The ends lost 3 bases at V and 5 bases at J; junction bases unmatched: 6. Germline V gene lookup returns CDR1 DFQATT and CDR2 SNEGSKA (reference sequence). CDR3 region: CSASGTSRQDTQYF. The CDR3 DNA reads TGCAGTGCTAGTGGGACTAGCAGGCAAGATACGCAGTATTTT.

The chain combines TRBV10-3 with TRBJ2-3; the D call may be TRBD1 or TRBD2 (6 bases each). The V end was cut by 0 bases, the J end by 2 bases, with 9 bases between. The CDR3 has 15 residues. Germline V gives CDR1 ENHRY, CDR2 SYGVKD. CDR3 residues: CAISESGGLTDTQYF. The CDR3 DNA follows: TGTGCCATCAGTGAGTCGGGGGGCCTCACAGATACGCAGTATTTT.

The chain couples TRBV15 to TRBJ2-1, with 8 nucleotides matching TRBD1. CDR3 length: 15 amino acids. With 2 bases clipped from V and 2 bases from J, the junction kept 2 bases outside the gene matches. Per the germline V gene, CDR1 is LNHNV and CDR2 is YYDKDF (reference sequence). DNA of the CDR3: TGTGCCACCAGCAGAACAGGGGGAACCTACAATGAGCAGTTCTTC. Translated: CATSRTGGTYNEQFF.

In its sample, this clonotype ranks as medium-sized. The V call is TRBV6-6, the J call TRBJ2-1, with D perhaps matching TRBD1 (6 bases). The V gene lost 4 bases and the J gene lost 5 bases, with 9 bases spanning the gap. The germline V gene has CDR1 MNHNY and CDR2 SVGAGI (reference sequence). There are 13 residues in the CDR3. The CDR3 bases are TGTGCCAGCAGTTCGGGACAAAACAATGAGCAGTTCTTC. Its translation is CASSSGQNNEQFF.

Regarding this clonotype: Given a much more abundant clone one base away, this may be a read error. The chain carries TRBV6-1 and TRBJ1-6, with 8 bases that match TRBD1. The CDR3 sequence is 16 residues long. CDR1 is MNHNS, CDR2 SASEGT, per germline. This CDR3 reads CASSGTGSRYNTPLHF. CDR3 in DNA: TGTGCCAGCAGTGGGACAGGGTCACGCTATAATACACCCCTCCACTTT.

Within the sample, this clonotype is medium-sized. The genes are TRBV7-2 and TRBJ1-1, with TRBD1 matching over 7 bases. The length of the CDR3 is 14 residues. The V segment lost 2 bases and the J segment 4 bases; nucleotides outside the gene matches: 4. From germline, CDR1 is SGHTA and CDR2 FQGNSA. The CDR3, as DNA: TGTGCCAGCAGCTTAAGGGACAGCATCACTGAAGCTTTCTTT. Protein sequence: CASSLRDSITEAFF.

This clonotype was counted between two and nine times. This CDR3 reads CASSLDRQVGNTIYF. The CDR3 DNA reads as TGTGCCAGCAGCTTGGACCGACAGGTCGGAAACACCATATATTTT. The genes are TRBV5-4 and TRBJ1-3, with D perhaps matching TRBD1 (6 bases). This CDR3 has 15 amino acids. Between the trimmed V and J ends, which lost 0 bases and 4 bases, there was a span of 11 bases. CDR1 and CDR2 (germline): SGHNT, YYREEE (reference sequence).

This rearrangement joins TRBV6-1 to TRBJ1-6; possible D gene TRBD1, 5 bases. V lost 5 bases and J 5 bases, leaving 10 bases between the germline ends. Germline V gives CDR1 MNHNS, CDR2 SASEGT. CDR3 length: 14 amino acids. In nucleotides, the CDR3 is TGTGCCAGCAGTATTGGGACTAATAATTCACCCCTCCACTTT. Translation: CASSIGTNNSPLHF.

By share, this clonotype counts as medium-sized (0.01 to 0.1%). The rearrangement links TRBV5-5 to TRBJ1-2; D possibly corresponds to TRBD1 (5 bases). CDR1 is SGHKS, CDR2 YYEKEE, per germline (reference sequence). V gave up 3 bases and J gave up 6 bases, with 12 bases separating them. This CDR3 is built from 13 residues. The CDR3 here is CASSWGVGDGYTF. In DNA, the CDR3 is TGTGCCAGCAGCTGGGGGGTGGGAGATGGCTACACCTTC. The full variable domain, with the rest looked up from reference TRBV5-5 and TRBJ1-2, is DAGVTQSPTHLIKTRGQQVTLRCSPISGHKSVSWYQQVLGQGPQFIFQYYEKEERGRGNFPDRFSARQFPNYSSELNVNALLLGDSALYLCASSWGVGDGYTFGSGTRLTVV.

This clonotype was observed a single time. The chain carries TRBV4-1 and TRBJ2-7; D possibly corresponds to TRBD1 (6 bases). Between the trimmed V and J ends, which lost 1 base and 1 base, there was a span of 11 bases. Germline lookup yields CDR1 MGHRA and CDR2 YSYEKL. The CDR3 length is 15 residues. CDR3 residues: CASSQGRGLSYEQYF. DNA of the CDR3: TGCGCCAGCAGCCAAGGCAGGGGCCTTTCCTACGAGCAGTACTTC.

The V gene is TRBV6-5, the J gene TRBJ1-4; the match to TRBD1 covers 7 bases. CDR1 is MNHEY, CDR2 SVGAGI, per germline. The CDR3 totals 14 residues. J was trimmed by 9 bases and V by 5 bases; bases with no gene match: 9. The CDR3 loop reads CASSRGGSGKKLFF. The CDR3 DNA reads TGTGCCAGCAGTCGAGGGGGCAGTGGGAAAAAACTGTTTTTT.

This clonotype has a handful of counts. The chain uses TRBV30 and TRBJ1-5; D might be TRBD1 (6 bases). Germline CDR1 and CDR2: GTSNPN and SVGIG (reference sequence). With 1 base removed from V and 5 bases from J, the gap between germline ends came to 12 bases. The CDR3 has 14 residues. The CDR3, as DNA: TGTGCCTGGAGTGCCACAGGGTTCGATCAGCCCCAGCATTTT. Its protein is CAWSATGFDQPQHF. Filled out from reference TRBV30 and TRBJ1-5, the complete variable domain reads SQTIHQWPATLVQPVGSPLSLECTVEGTSNPNLYWYRQAAGRGLQLLFYSVGIGQISSEVPQNLSASRPQDRQFILSSKKLLLSDSGFYLCAWSATGFDQPQHFGDGTRLSIL.

This clonotype is deemed medium-sized. This chain joins TRBV5-6 and TRBJ2-2, with D perhaps TRBD1 (6 bases). Germline loops: CDR1 SGHDT, CDR2 YYEEEE. The CDR3 consists of 15 residues. V gave up 3 bases and J gave up 2 bases, with 11 bases separating them. The CDR3 region has the DNA TGTGCCAGCAGCTCGGGACAAACAAACACCGGGGAGCTGTTTTTT. Translating it yields CASSSGQTNTGELFF.

The sample holds a few counts of this clonotype. V usage is TRBV28 and J usage is TRBJ2-3; TRBD1 or TRBD2 may be the D gene (5 bases each). This CDR3 contains 16 residues. V was shortened by 2 bases and J by 6 bases, with 18 bases between the two germline ends. The germline V gene has CDR1 MDHEN and CDR2 SYDVKM. The CDR3 region is CASSLRGSGQGDTQYF. The CDR3 bases are TGTGCCAGCAGTTTAAGAGGTTCGGGGCAGGGCGATACGCAGTATTTT.

This clonotype was picked up a small number of times. The chain links TRBV6-6 to TRBJ1-1; no definite D call. Trimming cost V 6 bases and J 0 bases, with 8 bases left between them. CDR1 is MNHNY, CDR2 SVGAGI, per germline (reference sequence). The CDR3 sequence is 13 residues long. CDR3 region: CASRVIMNTEAFF. CDR3 DNA: TGTGCCAGCAGGGTTATCATGAACACTGAAGCTTTCTTT.

Turning to this clonotype: Possible read error: a much larger clone is one base away. The CDR3 carries no conserved terminal phenylalanine or tryptophan, so it likely arises from a read error. The chain links TRBV6-2 or TRBV6-3 to TRBJ2-7; possibly TRBD2 for D (5 bases). This CDR3 spans 15 amino acids. Trimming left V 7 bases short and J 4 bases short, with 20 bases between. The germline V gene has CDR1 MNHEY and CDR2 SVGEGT. In DNA, the CDR3 is TGTGCCAGCAATGAGGGCCCCTCGGCATCATACGAGCAGTACTTA. It encodes CASNEGPSASYEQYL.

In its sample, this clonotype ranks as medium-sized (0.01 to 0.1%). V usage is TRBV7-6 and J usage is TRBJ1-1; D remains ambiguous. V was trimmed by 1 base and J by 3 bases, leaving 6 bases between them. Germline lookup yields CDR1 SGHVS and CDR2 FNYEAQ. This CDR3 spans 13 amino acids. The CDR3 DNA is TGTGCCAGCAGCTTAGGTGGGGACACTGAAGCTTTCTTT. Translated: CASSLGGDTEAFF.

V gene TRBV12-3 or TRBV12-4 combines with J gene TRBJ2-3; D not certain. The CDR3 totals 18 residues. Trimming took 2 bases from V and 0 from J, leaving 18 bases between them. The CDR3, as DNA: TGTGCCAGCAGTTTAAGCACCACCGCCTTACCTAGCACAGATACGCAGTATTTT. Translated: CASSLSTTALPSTDTQYF.